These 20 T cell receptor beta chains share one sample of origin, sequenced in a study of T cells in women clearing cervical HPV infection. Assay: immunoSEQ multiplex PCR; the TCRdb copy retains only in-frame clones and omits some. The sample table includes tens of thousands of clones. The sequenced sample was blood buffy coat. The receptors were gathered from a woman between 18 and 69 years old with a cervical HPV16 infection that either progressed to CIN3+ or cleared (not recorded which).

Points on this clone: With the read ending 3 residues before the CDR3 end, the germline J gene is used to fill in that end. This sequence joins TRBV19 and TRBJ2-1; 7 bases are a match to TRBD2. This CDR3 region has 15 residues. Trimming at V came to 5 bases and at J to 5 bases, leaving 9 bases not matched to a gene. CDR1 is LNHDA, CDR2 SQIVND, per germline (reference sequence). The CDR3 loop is CASSGIAGFNNEQFF. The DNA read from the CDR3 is TGTGCCAGTAGTGGGATAGCGGGTTTCAACAATGAG.

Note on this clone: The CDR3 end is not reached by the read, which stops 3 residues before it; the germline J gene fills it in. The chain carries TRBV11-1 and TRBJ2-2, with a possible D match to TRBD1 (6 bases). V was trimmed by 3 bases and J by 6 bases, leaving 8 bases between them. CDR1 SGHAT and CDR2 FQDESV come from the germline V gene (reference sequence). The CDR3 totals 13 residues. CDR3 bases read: TGTGCCAGCAGCTTGGGGGCCGCCGGGGAG. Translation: CASSLGAAGE. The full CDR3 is CASSLGAAGELFF.

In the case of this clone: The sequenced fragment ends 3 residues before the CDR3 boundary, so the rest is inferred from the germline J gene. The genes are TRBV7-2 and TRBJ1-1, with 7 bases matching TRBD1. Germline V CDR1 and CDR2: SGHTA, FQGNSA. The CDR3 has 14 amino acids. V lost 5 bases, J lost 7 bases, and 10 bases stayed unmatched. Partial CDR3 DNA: TGTGCCAGCAGCCCCATTCGAGGGGGCGGTGAA. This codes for CASSPIRGGGE. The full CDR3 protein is CASSPIRGGGEAFF.

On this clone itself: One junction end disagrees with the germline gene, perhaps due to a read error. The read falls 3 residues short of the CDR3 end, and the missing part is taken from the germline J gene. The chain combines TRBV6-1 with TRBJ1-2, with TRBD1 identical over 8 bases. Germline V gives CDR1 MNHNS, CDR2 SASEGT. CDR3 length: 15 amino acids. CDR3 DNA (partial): TGTGCCAGCAGAGAAGCCCCCGGGACAGGATATGGC. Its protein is CASREAPGTGYG. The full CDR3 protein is CASREAPGTGYGYTF.

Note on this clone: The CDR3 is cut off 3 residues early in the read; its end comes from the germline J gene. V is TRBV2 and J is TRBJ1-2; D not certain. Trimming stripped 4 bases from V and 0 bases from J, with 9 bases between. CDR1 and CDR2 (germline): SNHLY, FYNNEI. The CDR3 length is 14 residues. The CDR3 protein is CASSVGQTNYGYTF. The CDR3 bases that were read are TGTGCCAGCAGTGTAGGGCAGACTAACTATGGC. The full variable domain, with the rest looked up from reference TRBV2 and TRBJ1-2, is EPEVTQTPSHQVTQMGQEVILRCVPISNHLYFYWYRQILGQKVEFLVSFYNNEISEKSEIFDDQFSVERPDGSNFTLKIRSTKLEDSAMYFCASSVGQTNYGYTFGSGTRLTVV.

The CDR3: CASSQPGTALGYEQYF. CDR3 bases read: TGTGCCAGCAGCCAGCCCGGGACAGCGCTTGGCTACGAG. This chain connects TRBV14 to TRBJ2-7; 7 bases map to TRBD1. The read falls 3 residues short of the CDR3 end, and the missing part is taken from the germline J gene. Germline V gene data show CDR1 as SGHDN and CDR2 as FVKESK. The CDR3 runs 16 residues. The V gene end was trimmed by 3 bases and the J gene end by 3 bases; junction bases not matched to a gene: 11.

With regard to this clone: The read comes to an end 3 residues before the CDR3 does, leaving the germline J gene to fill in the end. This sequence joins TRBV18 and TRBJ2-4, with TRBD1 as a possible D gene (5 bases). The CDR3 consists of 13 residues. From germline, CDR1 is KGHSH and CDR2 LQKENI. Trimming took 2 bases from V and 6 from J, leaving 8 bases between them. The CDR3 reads CASSPDRRNIQYF. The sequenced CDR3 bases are TGTGCCAGCTCACCAGACAGAAGAAACATT.

CDR3 DNA, as far as it was read: TGCGCCAGCGGGGAAGACAGGATTTTCAGCCCCTACGAG. It specifies CASGEDRIFSPYE. The whole CDR3 region reads CASGEDRIFSPYEQYF. The rearrangement joins TRBV10-1 to TRBJ2-7, with a possible D match to TRBD1 (6 bases). The read stops 3 residues short of the end of the CDR3; the missing end is completed from the germline J gene. Trimming cost V 8 bases and J 2 bases, with 22 bases left between them. CDR3 length: 16 residues. Per germline, CDR1 WNHNN and CDR2 SYGVQD (reference sequence).

The covered CDR3 bases are TGTGCCAGCAGCTTAAACATTCGAGAA. It translates to CASSLNIRE. The whole CDR3 is CASSLNIREAFF. This chain connects TRBV7-9 to TRBJ1-1; no clear D gene. The read ends 3 residues shy of where the CDR3 ends; the end is completed using the germline J gene. CDR1 is SEHNR and CDR2 is FQNEAQ in the germline V gene (reference sequence). This CDR3 is built from 12 residues.

The CDR3 here is CASSLAAGLEQYF. CDR3 DNA, as far as it was read: TGCGCCAGCAGCTTGGCCGCAGGCCTCGAG. J is TRBJ2-7 and V is TRBV5-1; D unresolved. The read falls 3 residues short of the CDR3 end, and the missing part is taken from the germline J gene. This CDR3 is 13 amino acids long. V was trimmed by 0 bases and J by 6 bases, leaving 10 bases between them. Germline-derived CDR1 and CDR2 are SGHRS and YFSETQ. The whole variable domain, filled in from reference TRBV5-1 and TRBJ2-7, reads KAGVTQTPRYLIKTRGQQVTLSCSPISGHRSVSWYQQTPGQGLQFLFEYFSETQRNKGNFPGRFSGRQFSNSRSEMNVSTLELGDSALYLCASSLAAGLEQYFGPGTRLTVT.

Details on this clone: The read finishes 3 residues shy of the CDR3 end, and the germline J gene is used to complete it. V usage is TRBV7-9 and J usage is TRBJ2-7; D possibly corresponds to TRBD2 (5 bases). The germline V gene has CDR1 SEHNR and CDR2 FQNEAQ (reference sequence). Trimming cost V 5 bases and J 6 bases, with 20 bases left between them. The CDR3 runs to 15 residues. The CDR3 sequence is CASSPQRVLVGEQYF. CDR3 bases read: TGTGCCAGCAGCCCTCAGAGGGTTCTGGTAGGCGAG. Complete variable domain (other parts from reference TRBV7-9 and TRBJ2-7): DTGVSQNPRHKITKRGQNVTFRCDPISEHNRLYWYRQTLGQGPEFLTYFQNEAQLEKSRLLSDRFSAERPKGSFSTLEIQRTEQGDSAMYLCASSPQRVLVGEQYFGPGTRLTVT.

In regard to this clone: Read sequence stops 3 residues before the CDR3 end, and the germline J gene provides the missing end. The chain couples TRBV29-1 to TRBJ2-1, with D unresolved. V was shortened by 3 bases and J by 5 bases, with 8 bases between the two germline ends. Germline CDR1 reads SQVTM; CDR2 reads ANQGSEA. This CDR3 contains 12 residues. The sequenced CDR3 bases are TGCAGCGTTGAGTTCCGGGACAATGAG. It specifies CSVEFRDNE. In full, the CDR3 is CSVEFRDNEQFF.

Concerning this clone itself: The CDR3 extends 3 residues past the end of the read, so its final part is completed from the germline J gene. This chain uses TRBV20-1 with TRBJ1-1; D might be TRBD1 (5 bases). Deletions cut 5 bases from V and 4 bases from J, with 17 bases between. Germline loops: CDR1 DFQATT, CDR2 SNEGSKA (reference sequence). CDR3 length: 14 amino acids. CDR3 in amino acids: CSAWDYTGGTEAFF. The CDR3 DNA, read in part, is TGCAGTGCTTGGGACTACACAGGAGGCACTGAA.

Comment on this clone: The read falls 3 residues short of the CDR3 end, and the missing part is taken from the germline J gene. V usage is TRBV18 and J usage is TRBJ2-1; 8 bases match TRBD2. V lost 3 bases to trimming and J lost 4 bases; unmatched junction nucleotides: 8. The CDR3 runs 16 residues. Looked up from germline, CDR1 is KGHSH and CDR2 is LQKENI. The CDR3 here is CASSPPGGAGYNEQFF. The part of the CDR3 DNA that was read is TGTGCCAGCTCACCCCCCGGGGGGGCGGGGTACAATGAG.

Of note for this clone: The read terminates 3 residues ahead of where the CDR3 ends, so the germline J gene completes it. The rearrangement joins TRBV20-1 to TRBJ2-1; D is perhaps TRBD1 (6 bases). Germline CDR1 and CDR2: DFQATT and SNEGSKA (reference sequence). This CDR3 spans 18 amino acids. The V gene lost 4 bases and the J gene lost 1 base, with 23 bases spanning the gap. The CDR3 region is CSAKTAVTGKASYNEQFF. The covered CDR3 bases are TGCAGTGCTAAAACCGCCGTAACAGGGAAGGCGTCCTACAATGAG.

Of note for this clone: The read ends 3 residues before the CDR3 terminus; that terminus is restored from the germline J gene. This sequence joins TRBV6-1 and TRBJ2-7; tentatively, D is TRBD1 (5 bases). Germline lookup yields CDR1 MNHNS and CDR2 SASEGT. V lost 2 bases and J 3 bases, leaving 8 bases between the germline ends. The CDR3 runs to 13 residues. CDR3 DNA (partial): TGTGCCAGCAGTGAATCGACAGACTACGAG. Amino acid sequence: CASSESTDYE. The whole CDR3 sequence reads CASSESTDYEQYF.

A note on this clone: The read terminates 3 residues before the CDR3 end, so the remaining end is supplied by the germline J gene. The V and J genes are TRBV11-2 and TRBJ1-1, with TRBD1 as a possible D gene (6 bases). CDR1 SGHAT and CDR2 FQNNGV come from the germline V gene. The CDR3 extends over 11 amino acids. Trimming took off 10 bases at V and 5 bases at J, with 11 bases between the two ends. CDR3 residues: CATGGGTEAFF. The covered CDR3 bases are TGTGCCACGGGAGGGGGAACTGAA.

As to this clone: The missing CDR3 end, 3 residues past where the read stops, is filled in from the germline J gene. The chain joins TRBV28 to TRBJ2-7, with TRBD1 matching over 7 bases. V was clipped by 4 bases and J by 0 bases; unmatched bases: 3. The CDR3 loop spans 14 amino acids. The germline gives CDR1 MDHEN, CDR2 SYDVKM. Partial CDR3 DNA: TGTGCCAGCAGTTCGGGACAGATCTCCTACGAG. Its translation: CASSSGQISYE. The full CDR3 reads CASSSGQISYEQYF.

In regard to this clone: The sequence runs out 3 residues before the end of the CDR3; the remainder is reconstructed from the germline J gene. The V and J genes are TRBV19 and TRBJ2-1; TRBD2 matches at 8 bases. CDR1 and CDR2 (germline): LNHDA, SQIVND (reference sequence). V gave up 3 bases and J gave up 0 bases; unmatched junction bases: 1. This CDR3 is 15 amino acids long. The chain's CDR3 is CASSMSGSSYNEQFF. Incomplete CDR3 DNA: TGTGCCAGTAGTATGAGCGGGAGCTCCTACAATGAG.

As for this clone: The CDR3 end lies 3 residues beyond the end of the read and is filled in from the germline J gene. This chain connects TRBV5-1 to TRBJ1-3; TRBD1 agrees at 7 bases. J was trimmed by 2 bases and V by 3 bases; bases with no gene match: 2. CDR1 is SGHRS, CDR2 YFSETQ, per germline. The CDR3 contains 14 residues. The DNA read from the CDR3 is TGCGCCAGCAGCTCCCAGGGGGCTGGAAACACC. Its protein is CASSSQGAGNT. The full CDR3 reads CASSSQGAGNTIYF.